The 25 T cell receptor beta chains given below trace back to one sample, sequenced in a study of T-cell memory formation after mild COVID-19. TCRdb reprocessed the 5' RACE reads with MiXCR, giving one entry per CDR3 protein. The sample consists of about 210,000 distinct CDR3 sequences, around 26% of them appearing once. The sequenced sample was PBMCs or a T cell subset sorted from them (not recorded which). These receptors were collected from an adult woman who had mild COVID-19 (a few samples of this study predate the infection). Cell type and time point are not known.

This clonotype has just a few counts. This sequence joins TRBV24-1 and TRBJ2-3; D remains ambiguous. The V and J ends lost 3 bases and 2 bases respectively, with 14 bases between them. The CDR3 is 16 amino acids. The germline gives CDR1 KGHDR, CDR2 SFDVKD. CDR3 loop: CATSDARVANTDTQYF. The CDR3 DNA follows: TGTGCCACCAGTGATGCTCGGGTCGCTAACACAGATACGCAGTATTTT.

This clonotype was seen just once. Compared with germline, one end of the junction differs, possibly owing to a read error. The V and J genes are TRBV6-1 and TRBJ1-5; D may be TRBD1 (5 bases). The CDR3 runs to 14 residues. Germline V gives CDR1 MNHNS, CDR2 SASEGT. The DNA of the CDR3 is TGTGCCAGCAGCGAGGGAAGGGGAAATCAGCCCCAGCAATTT. Translating it yields CASSEGRGNQPQQF.

In this sample, this clonotype turned up a few times. This chain links TRBV5-4 with TRBJ2-5, with TRBD2 matching 15 bases. With 6 bases clipped from V and 5 bases from J, the junction kept 5 bases outside the gene matches. The CDR3 runs to 15 residues. CDR1 is SGHNT and CDR2 is YYREEE in the germline V gene (reference sequence). The CDR3: CASTGLAGGEETQYF. DNA for the CDR3: TGTGCCAGCACGGGACTAGCGGGGGGTGAGGAGACCCAGTACTTC.

The rearrangement links TRBV4-1 to TRBJ1-1, with 8 bases aligning to TRBD1. This CDR3 is 17 amino acids long. The germline gives CDR1 MGHRA, CDR2 YSYEKL. The junction had 9 bases not matched to a gene; V was cut back by 0 bases and J by 3 bases. The CDR3 sequence: CASSQETLDRAYTEAFF. Written as DNA, the CDR3 is TGCGCCAGCAGCCAAGAAACTCTGGACAGGGCATACACTGAAGCTTTCTTT.

The CDR3 spells CASSPRTGTSANEQFF. The DNA for the CDR3 is TGCGCCAGCAGCCCCCGCACCGGGACTAGTGCCAATGAGCAGTTCTTC. The genes are TRBV4-3 and TRBJ2-1; 8 nucleotides align to TRBD2. V lost 4 bases and J lost 6; bases outside the gene matches: 11. There are 16 residues in the CDR3. CDR1 is LGHNA and CDR2 is YSLEER in the germline V gene.

The gene calls are TRBV5-6 and TRBJ2-7; D is perhaps TRBD1 or TRBD2 (5 bases each). Germline lookup yields CDR1 SGHDT and CDR2 YYEEEE. Trimming cost V 3 bases and J 2 bases, with 12 bases left between them. The CDR3 is 14 residues long. The CDR3 here is CASSWGVGAYEQYF. DNA of the CDR3: TGTGCCAGCAGCTGGGGAGTGGGGGCCTACGAGCAGTACTTC.

This sequence joins TRBV5-4 and TRBJ1-1; D may be TRBD1 (6 bases). Germline V gene data show CDR1 as SGHNT and CDR2 as YYREEE (reference sequence). The CDR3 spans 14 residues. V was clipped by 0 bases and J by 6 bases, with 12 bases between them. CDR3 coding DNA: TGTGCCAGCAGCTTGGAGGGGGGTATCGCTGAAGCTTTCTTT. Translated: CASSLEGGIAEAFF.

This chain joins TRBV25-1 and TRBJ1-3, with a possible D match to TRBD1 (6 bases). CDR3 length: 16 amino acids. From germline, CDR1 is MGHDK and CDR2 SYGVNS. Trimming stripped 7 bases from V and 0 bases from J, with 16 bases between. This CDR3 is CASTQTGRSSGNTIYF. The CDR3 nucleotides are TGTGCCAGCACTCAGACAGGTCGATCCTCTGGAAACACCATATATTTT. The full variable domain, completed using reference TRBV25-1 and TRBJ1-3, is EADIYQTPRYLVIGTGKKITLECSQTMGHDKMYWYQQDPGMELHLIHYSYGVNSTEKGDLSSESTVSRIRTEHFPLTLESARPSHTSQYLCASTQTGRSSGNTIYFGEGSWLTVV.

In its sample, this clonotype was seen a few times. The chain combines TRBV5-5 with TRBJ2-2, with unresolved D. Deletions cut 4 bases from V and 2 bases from J, with 21 bases between. Germline-derived CDR1 and CDR2 are SGHKS and YYEKEE (reference sequence). The CDR3 sequence is 18 residues long. Here the CDR3 reads CASSPERENLPNTGELFF. Here the CDR3 DNA reads TGTGCCAGCAGCCCAGAGAGAGAAAATTTACCAAACACCGGGGAGCTGTTTTTT.

This chain joins TRBV5-5 and TRBJ2-3; TRBD1 matches 9 bases. The CDR3 runs to 14 residues. Germline lookup yields CDR1 SGHKS and CDR2 YYEKEE (reference sequence). V shed 9 bases, J shed 4 bases, and the junction held 9 bases outside the gene matches. The CDR3 region is CATGTGNGADTQYF. The CDR3 coding sequence is TGTGCCACCGGGACAGGGAATGGCGCAGATACGCAGTATTTT.

This clonotype was detected only a few times. The genes are TRBV7-6 and TRBJ2-1; D perhaps matches TRBD2 (6 bases). Germline CDR1 is SGHVS and CDR2 is FNYEAQ. Trimming shortened V by 1 base and J by 8 bases, and 12 bases separated the two germline ends. CDR3 length: 14 residues. CDR3 DNA sequence: TGTGCCAGCAGCTTAGATACGGGGGACGATGAGCAGTTCTTC. This encodes CASSLDTGDDEQFF.

The chain links TRBV6-4 to TRBJ1-1; D gene unclear. This CDR3 comprises 15 residues. V was pared by 0 bases and J by 6 bases, with 14 bases between. Germline CDR1 and CDR2: MRHNA and SNTAGT. The CDR3 is CASSDSGEAPSEAFF. The CDR3 coding sequence is TGTGCCAGCAGTGACTCAGGAGAGGCACCCTCTGAAGCTTTCTTT.

In its sample, this clonotype was seen a few times. The chain is built from TRBV14 and TRBJ2-7, with 7 bases that match TRBD2. Germline lookup yields CDR1 SGHDN and CDR2 FVKESK. This CDR3 contains 16 residues. Trimming at V came to 3 bases and at J to 3 bases, leaving 11 bases not matched to a gene. The CDR3 sequence is CASSHHRRDYHYEQYF. The CDR3 DNA is TGTGCCAGCAGCCACCATCGAAGGGACTACCACTACGAGCAGTACTTC.

J is TRBJ1-6 and V is TRBV4-2; D not resolved. Trimming stripped 0 bases from V and 0 bases from J, with 18 bases between. The germline V gene encodes CDR1 LGHNA and CDR2 YNFKEQ. CDR3 length: 20 residues. CDR3: CASSQDPTGSASSYNSPLHF. The CDR3 nucleotides read TGTGCCAGCAGCCAAGATCCCACCGGCAGTGCCAGCTCCTATAATTCACCCCTCCACTTT.

This CDR3 is CASSPTQLAGDLFF. DNA for the CDR3: TGTGCCAGCAGTCCAACGCAACTAGCGGGGGATTTGTTCTTC. The V call is TRBV12-3 or TRBV12-4, the J call TRBJ2-1, with 11 bases lining up with TRBD2. The CDR3 consists of 14 residues. The trim removed 5 bases at V and 15 bases at J, leaving 12 bases unmatched.

The V gene is TRBV20-1, the J gene TRBJ2-2; 8 positions match TRBD1. CDR3 length: 15 amino acids. Germline V gene data show CDR1 as DFQATT and CDR2 as SNEGSKA (reference sequence). V lost 2 bases to trimming and J lost 1 base; unmatched junction nucleotides: 3. CDR3 residues: CSARPRGQNTGELFF. The CDR3 DNA follows: TGCAGTGCTAGACCCAGGGGGCAGAACACCGGGGAGCTGTTTTTT.

The rearrangement links TRBV13 to TRBJ2-7; no clear D. The germline V gene encodes CDR1 PRHDT and CDR2 FYEKMQ (reference sequence). Trimming left V 0 bases short and J 3 bases short, with 15 bases between. CDR3 size: 16 residues. The CDR3 reads CASSLGRYQTIYEQYF. The CDR3 DNA reads TGTGCCAGCAGCTTAGGCCGTTACCAGACCATCTACGAGCAGTACTTC. Supplemented by reference TRBV13 and TRBJ2-7, the full variable domain reads AAGVIQSPRHLIKEKRETATLKCYPIPRHDTVYWYQQGPGQDPQFLISFYEKMQSDKGSIPDRFSAQQFSDYHSELNMSSLELGDSALYFCASSLGRYQTIYEQYFGPGTRLTVT.

V and J are TRBV6-5 and TRBJ2-1, with 12 bases fitting TRBD2. This CDR3 has 16 residues. J was trimmed by 6 bases and V by 5 bases; bases with no gene match: 8. The germline CDR1 and CDR2 sequences are MNHEY and SVGAGI. CDR3: CASSTLAGGPFNEQFF. CDR3 in DNA: TGTGCCAGCAGTACCCTAGCGGGAGGGCCTTTCAATGAGCAGTTCTTC.

The rearrangement joins TRBV28 to TRBJ2-3; unclear D gene. V was clipped by 2 bases and J by 6 bases, with 6 bases between them. The CDR3 runs 12 residues. CDR1 MDHEN and CDR2 SYDVKM come from the germline V gene. CDR3 residues: CASSLHGDTQYF. The CDR3 DNA sequence: TGTGCCAGCAGTTTACACGGGGATACGCAGTATTTT.

The chain joins TRBV19 to TRBJ1-5, with D uncertain. V was clipped by 4 bases and J by 4 bases, with 11 bases between them. Germline CDR1 reads LNHDA; CDR2 reads SQIVND (reference sequence). The CDR3 consists of 14 residues. The CDR3 here is CASSSKGLNQPQHF. In DNA form, the CDR3 reads TGTGCCAGTAGTAGTAAAGGGCTTAATCAGCCCCAGCATTTT.

CDR3 sequence (DNA): TGTGCCAGCATAGCGGGATCTACAGATACGCAGTATTTT. Protein product: CASIAGSTDTQYF. This rearrangement joins TRBV6-5 to TRBJ2-3, with 8 bases matching TRBD2. CDR1 and CDR2 (germline): MNHEY, SVGAGI. V shed 7 bases, J shed 3 bases, and the junction held 3 bases outside the gene matches. This CDR3 is built from 13 residues.

The J gene is TRBJ2-5, the V gene TRBV4-2; D not resolved. CDR1 and CDR2 from the germline V gene are LGHNA and YNFKEQ. The V end was cut by 2 bases, the J end by 1 base, with 5 bases between. CDR3 length: 13 residues. CDR3 sequence (DNA): TGTGCCAGCAGCCAACCACCCCAAGAGACCCAGTACTTC. Protein: CASSQPPQETQYF.

This clonotype was counted a few times. This rearrangement joins TRBV12-3 or TRBV12-4 to TRBJ2-2; 9 bases agree with TRBD1. After removal of 5 bases from V and 5 bases from J, the junction contained 6 bases not matched to a gene. There are 15 residues in the CDR3. The CDR3 region has the DNA TGTGCCAGCAGTCCCCAGACAGGGGGGACCGGGGAGCTGTTTTTT. Translated: CASSPQTGGTGELFF.

V gene TRBV6-5 combines with J gene TRBJ1-6; tentatively, D is TRBD1 (6 bases). The CDR3 is 15 amino acids. Germline V gives CDR1 MNHEY, CDR2 SVGAGI. The V end lost 2 bases, the J end lost 10 bases, and 15 bases lay between the germline ends. CDR3 sequence (DNA): TGTGCCAGCAGTTACGTCCCGGGGGCTAAATCACCCCTCCACTTT. As protein: CASSYVPGAKSPLHF.

This clonotype was seen a handful of times. Written as DNA, the CDR3 is TGCGCCAGCAGCTCGGGACTCAGCGTTGAGACCCAGTACTTC. This translates into CASSSGLSVETQYF. This rearrangement joins TRBV5-1 to TRBJ2-5, with D perhaps TRBD2 (6 bases). This CDR3 spans 14 amino acids. In germline, CDR1 is SGHRS, CDR2 YFSETQ. V was shortened by 3 bases and J by 5 bases, with 14 bases between the two germline ends.